Below, 21 T cell receptor beta chains from the same sample are listed, as sequenced in a study of molecular identifiers for immune sequencing clone quantification. TCRdb redid the calling of the PCR reads with MiXCR, one entry per CDR3 protein. Of hundreds of thousands of distinct CDR3 sequences in the sample, 25% were seen once. The source material was naive CD8+ T cells from blood, with Jurkat cell RNA spiked in. Subset given: FACS-sorted CD8+CD4-CCR7+CD45RA+ naive T cells. These receptors all stem from a human donor in good health. Some libraries in this study had Jurkat cell RNA spiked in.

On this clonotype: A much more abundant neighbour one base away suggests this may be a read error. The chain couples TRBV9 to TRBJ2-2; no clear D. Germline V lookup: CDR1 SGDLS, CDR2 YYNGEE. This CDR3 spans 14 amino acids. As DNA, the CDR3 is TGTGCCAGCAGCGTAACTGCGAACATCGGGGAGCTGTTTTTT. Translating gives CASSVTANIGELFF.

For the CDR3, the DNA is TGTGCCAGCAGTTTGAACGCGGCTAATAATTCACCCCTCCACTTT. The encoded protein is CASSLNAANNSPLHF. V gene TRBV6-5 combines with J gene TRBJ1-6; D remains ambiguous. Germline V gene sequence: CDR1 MNHEY, CDR2 SVGAGI. This CDR3 is built from 15 residues. V was clipped by 4 bases and J by 5 bases, with 12 bases between them.

There are many counts of this clonotype. This chain joins TRBV7-2 and TRBJ2-1; D remains ambiguous. V lost 5 bases, J lost 3 bases, and 20 bases lay in between. The CDR3 has 17 residues. Germline CDR1 and CDR2: SGHTA and FQGNSA. CDR3 nucleotide sequence: TGTGCCAGCAGCGAACGCTTTACTCTTACCTACTACAATGAGCAGTTCTTC. This codes for CASSERFTLTYYNEQFF.

This clonotype was observed many times. The J gene is TRBJ2-5, the V gene TRBV7-8; D might be TRBD1 or TRBD2, each matching 5 bases. The CDR3 contains 15 residues. Germline V gives CDR1 SGHVS, CDR2 FQNEAQ. Trimming took off 1 base at V and 5 bases at J, with 14 bases between the two ends. CDR3 protein: CASSLGWDASETQYF. For the CDR3, the DNA is TGTGCCAGCAGCTTAGGGTGGGACGCTTCTGAGACCCAGTACTTC.

The rearrangement links TRBV5-8 to TRBJ2-1; a possible D gene is TRBD2 (6 bases). Between the trimmed V and J ends, which lost 10 bases and 9 bases, there was a span of 23 bases. Germline loops: CDR1 SGHTS, CDR2 YDEGEE. This CDR3 comprises 14 residues. CDR3 in DNA: TGTGCCGTCATGACAACGGAGGGGCTGGGTGAGCAGTTCTTC. It codes for CAVMTTEGLGEQFF.

Worth noting for this clonotype: The junction differs from germline at one of its ends, possibly a read error. This chain links TRBV30 with TRBJ2-5, with D maybe TRBD2 (5 bases). The V gene's germline CDR1 is GTSNPN and CDR2 SVGIG (reference sequence). The CDR3 loop spans 11 amino acids. CDR3 nucleotide sequence: TGTGCCTGGAGTGTGGGCACCACCGAGGGCTTC. It encodes CAWSVGTTEGF.

This chain uses TRBV15 with TRBJ1-3; D unresolved. The V gene lost 1 base and the J gene lost 2 bases, with 15 bases spanning the gap. Germline V gene lookup returns CDR1 LNHNV and CDR2 YYDKDF (reference sequence). This CDR3 comprises 17 residues. The CDR3 coding sequence is TGTGCCACCAGCAGAGGTTACCCCGTTGGGGCTGGAAACACCATATATTTT. Its protein is CATSRGYPVGAGNTIYF.

Details on this clonotype: Given a much more abundant clone one base away, this may be a read error. This chain uses TRBV4-3 with TRBJ1-1; no reliable D call. This CDR3 has 14 amino acids. The V end was cut by 5 bases, the J end by 0 bases, with 10 bases between. In germline, CDR1 is LGHNA, CDR2 YSLEER. This chain's CDR3 is CASSKDGVNTEAFF. As DNA, the CDR3 is TGCGCCAGCAGCAAGGACGGCGTGAACACTGAAGCTTTCTTT.

Note on this clonotype: A clone one base away is much larger, so this may be a read error. The rearrangement links TRBV13 to TRBJ2-5; 7 bases are shared with TRBD1. Germline V gives CDR1 PRHDT, CDR2 FYEKMQ (reference sequence). The CDR3 has 14 residues. The CDR3 DNA is TGTGCCAGCAGCATATGGGACAGCGAAGAGAGCCAGTACTTC. Translating it yields CASSIWDSEESQYF.

Ten or more counts support this clonotype. The chain recombines TRBV6-6 with TRBJ2-3; maybe TRBD1 (5 bases). V lost 0 bases to trimming and J lost 4 bases, with 11 bases between them. CDR3 length: 15 amino acids. Germline V CDR1 and CDR2: MNHNY, SVGAGI (reference sequence). The CDR3, as DNA: TGTGCCAGCAGTTACTCGTCCGACAGTGCAGATACGCAGTATTTT. Encoded protein: CASSYSSDSADTQYF.

About this clonotype: An end of the junction does not agree with germline; a read error may underlie this. V usage is TRBV20-1 and J usage is TRBJ1-4; 7 bases are a match to TRBD1. The CDR3 consists of 15 residues. The germline V gene has CDR1 DFQATT and CDR2 SNEGSKA (reference sequence). The CDR3 DNA sequence: TGCAGTGCTCTAGTAACAGGGGATGCTAATGGAAAACTGTTTTTT. It codes for CSALVTGDANGKLFF.

Only a few counts were recorded for this clonotype. CDR3 protein: CASSLEESGDTQYF. DNA for the CDR3: TGTGCCAGCAGCTTAGAGGAGTCCGGGGATACGCAGTATTTT. The chain joins TRBV5-6 to TRBJ2-3; D is unclear. Germline CDR1 SGHDT, CDR2 YYEEEE. V lost 2 bases, J lost 6 bases, and 13 bases lay in between. The CDR3 length is 14 residues.

This clonotype showed up just once. One base away lies a much larger clone, so this may be a sequencing read error. This sequence joins TRBV29-1 and TRBJ2-1, with 9 bases fitting TRBD2. CDR1 is SQVTM and CDR2 is ANQGSEA in the germline V gene. The CDR3 is 18 residues long. After removal of 4 bases from V and 4 bases from J, the junction contained 17 bases not matched to a gene. Here the CDR3 reads CSVGLSRGLAWGYNEQFF. The DNA of the CDR3 is TGCAGCGTTGGTCTGTCTCGAGGACTAGCGTGGGGATACAATGAGCAGTTCTTC.

The chain carries TRBV20-1 and TRBJ2-2, with D possibly being TRBD1 (5 bases). The germline V and J ends were trimmed by 4 bases and 2 bases, with 14 bases remaining between them. The CDR3 contains 15 residues. CDR1 and CDR2 from the germline V gene are DFQATT and SNEGSKA (reference sequence). The CDR3 bases are TGCAGTGCTACTCGTCAGGGTGTTAACACCGGGGAGCTGTTTTTT. Translating gives CSATRQGVNTGELFF.

This clonotype was seen many times. This chain links TRBV7-9 with TRBJ2-2; weak D call: TRBD1 (5 bases). Trimming pared 3 bases from V and 4 bases from J, leaving 12 bases between. The CDR3 consists of 15 residues. Per the germline V gene, CDR1 is SEHNR and CDR2 is FQNEAQ (reference sequence). CDR3 coding DNA: TGTGCCAGCAGCTTGCCTGGACACCTCACCGGGGAGCTGTTTTTT. As protein: CASSLPGHLTGELFF.

In its sample, this clonotype was seen a few times. The rearrangement links TRBV18 to TRBJ2-1; 12 bases line up with TRBD1. Germline CDR1 reads KGHSH; CDR2 reads LQKENI. CDR3 size: 16 residues. The junction had 10 bases not matched to a gene; V was cut back by 5 bases and J by 8 bases. The chain's CDR3 is CASSSRSGQGAYEQFF. CDR3 nucleotides: TGTGCCAGCTCATCAAGATCGGGACAGGGGGCCTATGAGCAGTTCTTC.

Notes on this clonotype: A much larger clone sits a single nucleotide away, making a read error possible. The J gene is TRBJ2-1, the V gene TRBV24-1, with a weak D call TRBD2 (6 bases). CDR1 KGHDR and CDR2 SFDVKD come from the germline V gene. The CDR3 is 16 residues long. The CDR3: CATCDPLASALNEQFF. As DNA, the CDR3 is TGTGCCACCTGTGACCCCCTAGCGTCGGCCCTAAATGAGCAGTTCTTC.

This sequence joins TRBV6-5 and TRBJ2-1, with D perhaps TRBD1 or TRBD2 (5 bases each). Trimming left V 3 bases short and J 7 bases short, with 13 bases between. The CDR3 is made up of 14 amino acids. The germline V gene encodes CDR1 MNHEY and CDR2 SVGAGI. Here the CDR3 DNA reads TGTGCCAGCAGTTATAGAAGGGGAGAGAATGAGCAGTTCTTC. Translation gives CASSYRRGENEQFF.

The table lists this clonotype with a few counts. The chain combines TRBV11-2 with TRBJ2-7; D is undetermined. The CDR3 runs to 14 residues. V was pared by 6 bases and J by 2 bases, with 14 bases between. CDR1 SGHAT and CDR2 FQNNGV come from the germline V gene. The CDR3 DNA sequence: TGTGCCAGCAGACGCCCGGGTTCCCCCTACGAGCAGTACTTC. Translating gives CASRRPGSPYEQYF.

The chain carries TRBV11-3 and TRBJ2-1; D perhaps matches TRBD1 (6 bases). This CDR3 is 15 amino acids long. Germline V gene lookup returns CDR1 SGHNT and CDR2 YENEEA. V was pared by 5 bases and J by 9 bases, with 20 bases between. Written as DNA, the CDR3 is TGTGCCAGCAGCGTTCGTACAGGGAAGTACGTTGAGCAGTTCTTC. Its translation: CASSVRTGKYVEQFF.

On this clonotype: This may arise from a read error, as a much more abundant clone is one base away. The chain links TRBV6-2 or TRBV6-3 to TRBJ1-1; possibly TRBD1 for D (6 bases). The germline CDR1 and CDR2 sequences are MNHEY and SVGEGT. This CDR3 has 16 residues. CDR3 DNA: TGTGCCGGCAGTTACGGGGACATCCTTATGAACACTGAAGCTTTCTTT. This translates into CAGSYGDILMNTEAFF.